This T cell receptor beta chain derives from a study of blood T cells in healthy people across ages. Study overall: Through template switching, about one barcoded beta molecule was captured per two T cells, as measured in model experiments.

Combining a sample-barcoded 5' primer with a J-beta primer mix, a second PCR ran for roughly 7 to 11 cycles. Each of the samples gave a minimum of 2.5 million paired-end reads that contained CDR3. MiXCR was run by TCRdb on the 5' RACE reads, yielding one entry per CDR3 protein. This sample carries roughly 1.7 million distinct CDR3 sequences, 34% of them seen once, and the ten largest clones take 11%. Healthy Caucasian individuals from Russia aged roughly 6 to 90 served as donors. A minimum of 5 micrograms of total RNA was extracted per sample. This clonotype was picked up a small number of times. CDR1 and CDR2 (germline): ENHRY, SYGVKD. CDR3 length equals 12 residues. V lost 6 bases to trimming and J lost 2 bases, with 7 bases between them.

This receptor was taken from a woman aged 30 to 39 in good health. The rearrangement uses TRBV10-3 and TRBJ1-1; TRBD1 might be the D (6 bases). The sample was blood. CDR3 sequence (DNA): TGTGCCATCAGACAGGGAAACACTGAAGCTTTCTTT. Its protein is CAIRQGNTEAFF.